What follows is one T cell receptor beta chain and its context. The CDR3 is 14 amino acids. From germline, CDR1 is SGHRS and CDR2 YFSETQ. V lost 6 bases to trimming and J lost 3 bases, with 12 bases between them. The data originate from a study of blood T cell repertoires in COVID-19. About the study: Both acute and convalescent COVID-19 samples were obtained from the United States, Italy and Spain. In each case, the material was cDNA or gDNA derived from T cells, B-cell-depleted T cells, or PBMCs.

Under the authors' procedure: Estimates of nucleated cell counts were drawn from the amplification of reference gene primers. Clones were read by immunoSEQ multiplex PCR, and TCRdb kept only the in-frame ones, dropping some. The V and J calls and the clone size are those of that table, but D and trimming were determined from the DNA. The table records under 80,000 clones, 70% to 80% of them present only once. Sequences were obtained from peripheral blood. The TCR was taken from a human donor in a cohort sampled during active COVID-19. V gene TRBV5-1 combines with J gene TRBJ2-2; possibly TRBD2 for D (6 bases). The CDR3 is CASMAGMDTGELFF. DNA for the CDR3: TGCGCCAGCATGGCGGGGATGGACACCGGGGAGCTGTTTTTT. Using reference TRBV5-1 and TRBJ2-2 for the parts outside the CDR3, the full variable domain is KAGVTQTPRYLIKTRGQQVTLSCSPISGHRSVSWYQQTPGQGLQFLFEYFSETQRNKGNFPGRFSGRQFSNSRSEMNVSTLELGDSALYLCASMAGMDTGELFFGEGSRLTVL.